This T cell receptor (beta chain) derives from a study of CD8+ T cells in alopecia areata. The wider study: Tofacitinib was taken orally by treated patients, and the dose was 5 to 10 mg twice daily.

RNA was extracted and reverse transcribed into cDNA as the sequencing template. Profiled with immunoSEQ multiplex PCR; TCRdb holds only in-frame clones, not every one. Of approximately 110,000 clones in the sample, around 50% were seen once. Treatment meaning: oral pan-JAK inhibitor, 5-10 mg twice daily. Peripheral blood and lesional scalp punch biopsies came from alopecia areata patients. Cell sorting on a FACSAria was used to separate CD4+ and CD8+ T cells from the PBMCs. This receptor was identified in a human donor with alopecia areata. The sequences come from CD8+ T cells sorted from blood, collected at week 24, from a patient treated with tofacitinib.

The CDR3 DNA is TGTGCCAGCAGCTCAGGGGCCGCGACACCCCTCCACTTT. Translation: CASSSGAATPLHF. The V gene is TRBV5-6, the J gene TRBJ1-6; a possible D gene is TRBD1 (6 bases). Germline V gene sequence: CDR1 SGHDT, CDR2 YYEEEE. CDR3 size: 13 residues. Trimming removed 3 bases from V and 11 bases from J, with 12 bases in between.